A single sample gave rise to the 18 T cell receptor beta chains below, sequenced in a study of cytomegalovirus exposure and HLA in healthy donors. In the PCR, 60 Vbeta and 13 Jbeta primers were used. Profiling relied on immunoSEQ multiplex PCR, and the TCRdb table lists in-frame clones only, not all of them. The sample contains roughly 160,000 clones, almost 75% of which appear only once. The sequenced material came from PBMCs. The receptors come from a woman aged 18-29 years in good health and CMV-seropositive.

This chain links TRBV4-2 with TRBJ1-6; 8 nucleotides agree with TRBD1. The CDR3 consists of 17 residues. V gave up 0 bases and J gave up 4 bases; unmatched junction bases: 5. CDR1 LGHNA and CDR2 YNFKEQ come from the germline V gene. The CDR3 here is CASSQEAGTGYNSPLHF. CDR3 nucleotide sequence: TGTGCCAGCAGCCAAGAGGCCGGGACAGGTTATAATTCACCCCTCCACTTT.

The chain's CDR3 is CASSLVGAGVSEQYF. In DNA form, the CDR3 reads TGTGCCAGCAGCTTGGTCGGTGCAGGGGTGAGCGAGCAGTACTTC. The chain carries TRBV5-4 and TRBJ2-7; maybe TRBD1 (6 bases). V shed 0 bases and J shed 6 bases, with 16 bases lying between them. The CDR3 runs to 15 residues. Germline-derived CDR1 and CDR2 are SGHNT and YYREEE (reference sequence).

V gene TRBV4-1 combines with J gene TRBJ2-3; the D gene is possibly TRBD1 (6 bases). Looked up from germline, CDR1 is MGHRA and CDR2 is YSYEKL. V lost 1 base to trimming and J lost 1 base, with 9 bases between them. The CDR3 has 15 amino acids. CDR3 amino acids: CASSQGQVGTDTQYF. In nucleotides, the CDR3 is TGCGCCAGCAGCCAAGGACAGGTTGGCACAGATACGCAGTATTTT.

V usage is TRBV21-1 and J usage is TRBJ2-2; the table assigns TRBD1, which was not confirmed against the DNA. TRBV21-1 is an annotated pseudogene. The CDR3 runs 14 residues. The CDR3 spells CARSLDRASGELFF. The CDR3 coding sequence is TGTGCCAGAAGCCTAGACAGGGCCTCCGGGGAGCTGTTTTTT.

This clone has a handful of counts. An end of the junction differs from the germline gene, which may be a read error. This rearrangement joins TRBV28 to TRBJ1-2, with 7 nucleotides matching TRBD1. The CDR3 extends over 14 amino acids. Germline CDR1 is MDHEN and CDR2 is SYDVKM. The CDR3 region has the DNA TGTGCCAGCAGCCGTACCAGGGACAGATCCCAGCCTTCCTTC. This encodes CASSRTRDRSQPSF.

This clone has only a few counts. The rearrangement uses TRBV6-4 and TRBJ2-3; D may be TRBD2 (5 bases). CDR3 length: 14 amino acids. Trimming removed 3 bases from V and 2 bases from J, with 9 bases in between. Germline assignment: CDR1 MRHNA and CDR2 SNTAGT. In nucleotides, the CDR3 is TGTGCCAGCAGTGAAGGAGGAGTCACAGATACGCAGTATTTT. Amino acids: CASSEGGVTDTQYF.

This clone was picked up a small number of times. The chain carries TRBV15 and TRBJ2-5, with D perhaps TRBD2 (5 bases). The CDR3 consists of 15 residues. Trimming took 1 base from V and 3 from J, leaving 12 bases between them. Looked up from germline, CDR1 is LNHNV and CDR2 is YYDKDF (reference sequence). The CDR3 is CATSRAPEVEETQYF. Written as DNA, the CDR3 is TGTGCCACCAGCAGAGCCCCGGAGGTGGAAGAGACCCAGTACTTC.

The chain has TRBV9 and TRBJ2-5; 10 positions match TRBD2. CDR1 and CDR2 from the germline V gene are SGDLS and YYNGEE. The CDR3 contains 16 residues. Germline trimming cut 0 bases from V and 2 bases from J; bases unmatched to any gene: 4. The CDR3 here is CASSVAPSGGQETQYF. CDR3 sequence (DNA): TGTGCCAGCAGCGTAGCCCCTAGCGGGGGACAAGAGACCCAGTACTTC.

A word on this clone: Other nucleotide sequences in the sample specify the same CDR3. The CDR3 coding sequence is TGCGCCAGCAGTTTGACAGCGGGGGGCTTCCAAGAGACCCAGTACTTC. Encoded protein: CASSLTAGGFQETQYF. V is TRBV5-1 and J is TRBJ2-5, with 9 positions matching TRBD2. CDR1 SGHRS and CDR2 YFSETQ come from the germline V gene. V gave up 5 bases and J gave up 1 base; unmatched junction bases: 9. This CDR3 is 16 amino acids long.

The chain has TRBV7-9 and TRBJ2-5; D may be TRBD2 (5 bases). The J call may not be correct, given that the DNA end is closer to TRBJ2-7. Germline V lookup: CDR1 SEHNR, CDR2 FQNEAQ (reference sequence). CDR3 length equals 13 residues. The CDR3 region is CASSYRESYEQYF. The CDR3 DNA reads as TGTGCCAGCAGCTATCGGGAATCTTACGAGCAGTACTTC.

The chain combines TRBV29-1 with TRBJ1-2, with a weak D call TRBD1 (5 bases). V shed 7 bases and J shed 4 bases, with 10 bases lying between them. The CDR3 extends over 11 amino acids. Germline V gene sequence: CDR1 SQVTM, CDR2 ANQGSEA. The CDR3 DNA sequence: TGCAGCGCCGCAGACAGCTATGGCTACACCTTC. The encoded protein is CSAADSYGYTF.

This chain links TRBV5-5 with TRBJ1-3; D is unclear. Germline lookup yields CDR1 SGHKS and CDR2 YYEKEE (reference sequence). V gave up 1 base and J gave up 1 base, with 6 bases separating them. The length of the CDR3 is 14 residues. CDR3 protein: CASSLTVSGNTIYF. For the CDR3, the DNA is TGTGCCAGCAGCTTGACGGTTTCTGGAAACACCATATATTTT.

A single count supports this clone. The chain recombines TRBV2 with TRBJ1-4, with 7 bases that match TRBD1. Looked up from germline, CDR1 is SNHLY and CDR2 is FYNNEI. There are 15 residues in the CDR3. The V and J ends lost 5 bases and 8 bases, in that order; junction bases with no gene match: 11. CDR3 protein: CASSPTGDPGEKLFF. CDR3 DNA: TGTGCCAGCAGTCCTACAGGGGATCCGGGAGAAAAACTGTTTTTT. The complete variable domain, with remaining parts taken from reference TRBV2 and TRBJ1-4, reads EPEVTQTPSHQVTQMGQEVILRCVPISNHLYFYWYRQILGQKVEFLVSFYNNEISEKSEIFDDQFSVERPDGSNFTLKIRSTKLEDSAMYFCASSPTGDPGEKLFFGSGTQLSVL.

The sample holds a few counts of this clone. The chain couples TRBV30 to TRBJ1-2; D gene ambiguous. V was shortened by 6 bases and J by 0 bases, with 26 bases between the two germline ends. The V gene's germline CDR1 is GTSNPN and CDR2 SVGIG (reference sequence). The CDR3 consists of 18 residues. The CDR3 DNA follows: TGTGCCTGTTTGGAACTAGTCCATAACTCGTATGCTAACTATGGCTACACCTTC. This encodes CACLELVHNSYANYGYTF.

The V gene is TRBV9, the J gene TRBJ2-2; 11 nucleotides match TRBD1. V shed 4 bases, J shed 5 bases, and the junction held 7 bases outside the gene matches. The CDR3 has 16 residues. CDR1 and CDR2 (germline): SGDLS, YYNGEE. This CDR3 is CASSITGTGGTGELFF. The CDR3 bases are TGTGCCAGCAGCATCACCGGGACAGGGGGAACCGGGGAGCTGTTTTTT.

This clone is a singleton in its sample. CDR3 region: CASSPGGFEDEQYF. Written as DNA, the CDR3 is TGTGCCAGCTCCCCTGGAGGCTTCGAGGACGAGCAGTACTTC. The genes are TRBV28 and TRBJ2-7, with D maybe TRBD2 (5 bases). The CDR3 length is 14 residues. Germline values: CDR1 MDHEN, CDR2 SYDVKM. Trimming cost V 8 bases and J 5 bases, with 19 bases left between them.

The chain is built from TRBV6-1 and TRBJ2-7; 7 nucleotides agree with TRBD1. The CDR3 covers 14 residues. V dropped 0 bases and J dropped 4; count of bases not matched to a gene: 3. From germline, CDR1 is MNHNS and CDR2 SASEGT. Here the CDR3 reads CASSEAGRGYEQYF. CDR3 nucleotide sequence: TGTGCCAGCAGTGAAGCGGGCAGGGGGTACGAGCAGTACTTC.

This clone has just a few counts. V is TRBV5-1 and J is TRBJ1-1; D remains unclear. Germline CDR1 is SGHRS and CDR2 is YFSETQ. The CDR3 spans 14 residues. V lost 7 bases and J lost 0, with 13 bases in between. The CDR3 coding sequence is TGCGCCAGCCGGGTACGGTCTTTGAACACTGAAGCTTTCTTT. Amino acid sequence: CASRVRSLNTEAFF.